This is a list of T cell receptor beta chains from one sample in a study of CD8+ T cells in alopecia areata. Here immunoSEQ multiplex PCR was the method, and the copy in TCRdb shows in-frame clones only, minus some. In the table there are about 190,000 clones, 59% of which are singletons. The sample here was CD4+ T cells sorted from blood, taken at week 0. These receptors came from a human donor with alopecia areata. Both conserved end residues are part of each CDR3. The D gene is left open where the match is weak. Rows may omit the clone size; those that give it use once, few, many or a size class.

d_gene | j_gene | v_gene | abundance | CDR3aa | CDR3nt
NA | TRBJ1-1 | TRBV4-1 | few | CASSQQLNTEAFF | TGCGCCAGCAGCCAACAACTGAACACTGAAGCTTTCTTT
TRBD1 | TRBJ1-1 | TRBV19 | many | CASTPGQGVSRAEAFF | TGTGCCAGTACCCCCGGACAGGGTGTATCTCGGGCTGAAGCTTTCTTT
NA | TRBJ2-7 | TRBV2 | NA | CASSARVGEQYF | TGTGCCAGCAGTGCCAGGGTGGGGGAGCAGTACTTC
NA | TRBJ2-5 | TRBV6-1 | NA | CASSEALRGTAEETQYF | TGTGCCAGCAGTGAAGCGCTTCGAGGGACGGCAGAAGAGACCCAGTACTTC
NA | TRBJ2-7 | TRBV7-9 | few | CASSLDQGSYEQYF | TGTGCCAGCAGCTTAGACCAGGGCTCCTACGAGCAGTACTTC
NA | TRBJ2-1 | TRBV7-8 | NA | CASSPRRVQVGNEQFF | TGTGCCAGCAGCCCGCGGCGAGTACAAGTGGGGAATGAGCAGTTCTTC
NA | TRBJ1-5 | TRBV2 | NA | CASSETGRRQPQHF | TGTGCCAGCAGCGAGACAGGCAGGCGGCAGCCCCAGCATTTT
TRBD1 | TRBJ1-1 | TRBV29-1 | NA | CSVLPGQGGDEAFF | TGCAGCGTCCTACCTGGACAGGGAGGGGATGAAGCTTTCTTT
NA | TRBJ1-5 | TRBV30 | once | CAWSARSVNQPQHF | TGTGCCTGGAGTGCACGGTCTGTCAATCAGCCCCAGCATTTT
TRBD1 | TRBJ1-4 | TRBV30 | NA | CAWSSDRGTYEKLFF | TGTGCCTGGAGTTCCGACAGGGGGACCTATGAAAAACTGTTTTTT
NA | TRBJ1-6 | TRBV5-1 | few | CASSLPNEGSPLHF | TGCGCCAGCAGCCTACCGAATGAAGGTTCACCCCTCCACTTT
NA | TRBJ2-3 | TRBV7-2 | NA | CASSAVGPSTDTQYF | TGTGCCAGCAGCGCTGTGGGACCGAGCACAGATACGCAGTATTTT
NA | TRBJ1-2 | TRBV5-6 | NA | CASSPPEVGRSYGYTF | TGTGCCAGCAGCCCCCCCGAGGTCGGACGGAGCTATGGCTACACCTTC
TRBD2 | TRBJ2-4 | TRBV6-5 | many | CASSAPGGNIQYF | TGTGCCAGCAGTGCCCCGGGAGGAAACATTCAGTACTTC
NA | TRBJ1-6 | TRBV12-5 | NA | CASGLGGVESPLHF | TGTGCTAGTGGTTTGGGAGGGGTCGAATCACCCCTCCACTTT
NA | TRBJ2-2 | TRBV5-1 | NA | CASSLTNTGELFF | TGCGCCAGCAGCTTGACGAACACCGGGGAGCTGTTTTTT
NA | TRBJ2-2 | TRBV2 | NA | CASRGSNTGELFF | TGTGCCAGCAGGGGATCGAACACCGGGGAGCTGTTTTTT
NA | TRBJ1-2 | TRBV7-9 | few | CASSSGGPTVF | TGTGCCAGCAGTTCCGGGGGACCGACAGTCTTC
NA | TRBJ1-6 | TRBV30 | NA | CAWGGGLHNSPLHF | TGTGCCTGGGGAGGGGGACTTCATAATTCACCCCTCCACTTT
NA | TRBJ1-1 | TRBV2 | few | CASSGTVNTEAFF | TGTGCCAGCAGTGGGACAGTGAACACTGAAGCTTTCTTT
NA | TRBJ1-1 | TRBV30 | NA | CAWSWGNTEAFF | TGTGCCTGGAGTTGGGGGAACACTGAAGCTTTCTTT
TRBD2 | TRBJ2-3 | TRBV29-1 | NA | CSARELAATDTQYF | TGCAGCGCCCGGGAACTAGCGGCCACAGATACGCAGTATTTT
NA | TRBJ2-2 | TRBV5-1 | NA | CASSFMVGTGELFF | TGCGCCAGCAGCTTCATGGTCGGCACCGGGGAGCTGTTTTTT
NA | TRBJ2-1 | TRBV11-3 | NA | CASSSALGGGNEQFF | TGTGCCAGCAGCTCCGCGCTGGGTGGGGGCAATGAGCAGTTCTTC
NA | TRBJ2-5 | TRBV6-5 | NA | CASSQGGLETQYF | TGTGCCAGCAGCCAAGGAGGCCTTGAGACCCAGTACTTC
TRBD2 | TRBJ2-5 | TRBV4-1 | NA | CASSHPGLAGKGETQYF | TGCGCCAGCAGCCATCCCGGACTAGCGGGGAAGGGGGAGACCCAGTACTTC
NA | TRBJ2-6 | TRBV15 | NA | CATSRDSGLSSGANVLTF | TGTGCCACCAGCAGGGACAGTGGACTCAGCTCTGGGGCCAACGTCCTGACTTTC
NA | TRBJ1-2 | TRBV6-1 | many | CASSEHSNYGYTF | TGTGCCAGCAGTGAACACAGCAACTATGGCTACACCTTC
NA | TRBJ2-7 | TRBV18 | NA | CASSRGQSYEQYF | TGTGCCAGCTCCCGCGGACAGTCCTACGAGCAGTACTTC
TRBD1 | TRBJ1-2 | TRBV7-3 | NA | CASSSTGAVGNGYGYTF | TGTGCCAGCAGCTCCACAGGGGCCGTGGGTAACGGCTATGGCTACACCTTC
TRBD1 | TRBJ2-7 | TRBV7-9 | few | CASSHMGQGLIEQYF | TGTGCCAGCAGCCACATGGGACAGGGACTTATCGAGCAGTACTTC
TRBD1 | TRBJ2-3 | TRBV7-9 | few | CASSMDRRTDTQYF | TGTGCCAGCAGCATGGACAGGCGTACAGATACGCAGTATTTT
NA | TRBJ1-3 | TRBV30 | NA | CAWSVSGNTIYF | TGTGCCTGGAGTGTCTCTGGAAACACCATATATTTT
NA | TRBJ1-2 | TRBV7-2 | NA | CASSLAAGGRGSYGYTF | TGTGCCAGCAGCTTAGCGGCCGGAGGCAGGGGAAGCTATGGCTACACCTTC
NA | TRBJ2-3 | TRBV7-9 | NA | CASSLGVPDTQYF | TGTGCCAGCAGCTTGGGGGTCCCAGATACGCAGTATTTT
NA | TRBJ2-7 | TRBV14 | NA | CASSQGPGTRWYF | TGTGCCAGCAGCCAAGGACCCGGGACACGATGGTACTTC
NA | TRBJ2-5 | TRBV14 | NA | CASSQAASGTQYF | TGTGCCAGCAGCCAAGCTGCTTCGGGGACCCAGTACTTC
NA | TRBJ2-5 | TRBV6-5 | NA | CASRRRETQYF | TGTGCCAGCAGGAGAAGAGAGACCCAGTACTTC
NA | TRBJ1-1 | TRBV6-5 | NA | CASSYREGTISAFF | TGTGCCAGCAGTTATCGTGAGGGAACGATATCAGCTTTCTTT
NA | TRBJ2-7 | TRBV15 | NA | CATSRDRGIYEQYF | TGTGCCACCAGCAGAGACAGGGGAATCTACGAGCAGTACTTC
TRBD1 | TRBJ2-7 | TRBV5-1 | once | CASSSPGQGAYEQYF | TGCGCCAGCAGCTCCCCGGGACAGGGGGCCTACGAGCAGTACTTC
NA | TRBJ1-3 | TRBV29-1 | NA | CSVAGRSGNTIYF | TGCAGCGTTGCGGGACGCTCTGGAAACACCATATATTTT